These 29 T cell receptor beta chains came from one sample sequenced in a study of CD4 T cell repertoires in COVID-19 (TCRdb year 2021). Libraries were constructed by the immunoSEQ multiplex PCR assay. The table comes from immuneACCESS by way of TCRdb, which keeps in-frame sequences with V and J called. Part of the clones is missing from these tables; in studies checked, under half for an unresolved V gene and the rest for unknown reasons. The sample table shows approximately 1,400 clones, and roughly 15% are seen once. 9.7% of the sample is in the top ten clones. Antigens of these TCRs are unknown. Interpreted using the paper, the time point label stands for: sample from a COVID-19-recovered individual after infection. Cells were CFSE-labeled and stimulated with autologous monocytes plus recombinant SARS-CoV-2 spike or nucleoprotein to obtain antigen-reactive proliferating T cell lines. The sequences come from central memory CD4+ T cells, cultured in vitro, collected after recovery from COVID-19. In light of the paper, this sample's cell subset or site label describes: CD4+ T central memory cells. These receptors were obtained from a human donor who had COVID-19.

The chain uses TRBV18 and TRBJ1-3, with D unclear. V dropped 4 bases and J dropped 0 bases, with 7 bases sitting between them. The CDR3 is made up of 14 amino acids. Germline loops: CDR1 KGHSH, CDR2 LQKENI. CDR3 in DNA: TGTGCCAGCTCACAACAGCTCTCTGGAAACACCATATATTTT. Amino acid sequence: CASSQQLSGNTIYF.

This clone was seen a single time. A much more abundant neighbour one base away suggests this may be a read error. The same CDR3 arises from other DNA sequences in this sample as well. The chain employs TRBV4-2 and TRBJ1-5; a possible D gene is TRBD1 (6 bases). Trimming removed 2 bases at V and 9 bases at J, with 17 bases between. This CDR3 comprises 15 residues. Germline V CDR1 and CDR2: LGHNA, YNFKEQ. The CDR3 here is CASSQIGGGPGPQHF. The CDR3 DNA reads TGTGCCAGCAGCCAAATCGGGGGGGGGCCAGGGCCCCAGCATTTT.

This clone is judged medium-sized. The genes are TRBV7-9 and TRBJ1-1; D call uncertain. Germline-derived CDR1 and CDR2 are SEHNR and FQNEAQ (reference sequence). Trimming cost V 5 bases and J 10 bases, with 11 bases left between them. The CDR3 sequence is 11 residues long. CDR3 in DNA: TGTGCCAGCAGCCCCCAATGGAGAGCTTTCTTT. It encodes CASSPQWRAFF.

The chain couples TRBV30 to TRBJ1-6; TRBD1 aligns across 8 bases. J gave up 5 bases and V 1 base, and 4 bases lay outside the gene matches. The CDR3 is 15 residues long. CDR1 is GTSNPN, CDR2 SVGIG, per germline (reference sequence). The CDR3, as DNA: TGTGCCTGGAGTGCCAGGGGGCTGAATAATTCACCCCTCCACTTT. Protein: CAWSARGLNNSPLHF.

V usage is TRBV18 and J usage is TRBJ2-3, with a possible D match to TRBD2 (6 bases). This CDR3 comprises 14 residues. The V end lost 2 bases, the J end lost 1 base, and 7 bases lay between the germline ends. Germline CDR1 is KGHSH and CDR2 is LQKENI. CDR3 region: CASSPGTRTDTQYF. The CDR3 nucleotides are TGTGCCAGCTCACCAGGGACTCGCACAGATACGCAGTATTTT.

This clone was counted only a few times. The chain has TRBV9 and TRBJ2-1; 10 nucleotides agree with TRBD2. Germline V gene sequence: CDR1 SGDLS, CDR2 YYNGEE. The CDR3 is made up of 16 amino acids. V lost 4 bases to trimming and J lost 5 bases; unmatched junction nucleotides: 9. The CDR3 reads CASSPPTSGINNEQFF. The CDR3 coding sequence is TGTGCCAGCAGCCCGCCAACTAGCGGGATAAACAATGAGCAGTTCTTC. Full variable domain (missing parts from reference TRBV9 and TRBJ2-1): DSGVTQTPKHLITATGQRVTLRCSPRSGDLSVYWYQQSLDQGLQFLIQYYNGEERAKGNILERFSAQQFPDLHSELNLSSLELGDSALYFCASSPPTSGINNEQFFGPGTRLTVL.

The V gene is TRBV6-6, the J gene TRBJ1-4; 7 bases map to TRBD1. Unmatched junction bases numbered 6, after V lost 5 bases and J lost 6 bases. Germline V gives CDR1 MNHNY, CDR2 SVGAGI (reference sequence). CDR3 length: 14 residues. The DNA for the CDR3 is TGTGCCAGCAGTCGGCAGGGGGGGGATGAAAAACTGTTTTTT. Translated, it gives CASSRQGGDEKLFF.

This clone is medium-sized by share. The chain carries TRBV5-5 and TRBJ1-2; 8 bases match TRBD1. The J segment lost 6 bases and the V segment lost 2 bases, leaving 3 bases of the junction unmatched. The CDR3 sequence is 13 residues long. Germline CDR1 and CDR2: SGHKS and YYEKEE (reference sequence). Here the CDR3 reads CASSFQGANGYTF. For the CDR3, the DNA is TGTGCCAGCAGCTTCCAGGGGGCGAATGGCTACACCTTC.

By sample share, this clone is large. This chain uses TRBV14 with TRBJ1-6; no definite D call. The germline V gene encodes CDR1 SGHDN and CDR2 FVKESK. The CDR3 spans 14 residues. Deletions cut 0 bases from V and 3 bases from J, with 3 bases between. DNA for the CDR3: TGTGCCAGCAGCCAAGAACTCTATAATTCACCCCTCCACTTT. Amino acid sequence: CASSQELYNSPLHF.

The genes are TRBV21-1 and TRBJ2-6; the table's D call TRBD1 went unverified against the DNA. TRBV21-1 is reported as a pseudogene. This CDR3 is built from 17 residues. The CDR3 is CASSYRDRGSGANVLTF. CDR3 DNA sequence: TGTGCCAGCAGCTACCGGGACAGGGGCTCTGGGGCCAACGTCCTGACTTTC.

This clone was found a few times. The V and J genes are TRBV19 and TRBJ2-3; 7 bases align to TRBD2. The ends lost 10 bases at V and 6 bases at J; junction bases unmatched: 16. Germline V lookup: CDR1 LNHDA, CDR2 SQIVND (reference sequence). The CDR3 runs to 15 residues. CDR3 amino acids: CATNRGAGLRDTQYF. As DNA, the CDR3 is TGTGCCACCAACCGAGGAGCGGGGTTACGCGATACGCAGTATTTT.

The chain combines TRBV7-2 with TRBJ2-7; 9 bases are shared with TRBD1. The CDR3 extends over 15 amino acids. Germline CDR1 reads SGHTA; CDR2 reads FQGNSA. J was trimmed by 2 bases and V by 1 base; bases with no gene match: 3. The CDR3 spells CASSLVGQGAYEQYF. The CDR3, as DNA: TGTGCCAGCAGCTTAGTGGGACAGGGAGCCTACGAGCAGTACTTC. The entire variable domain, with the rest obtained from reference TRBV7-2 and TRBJ2-7, is as follows: GAGVSQSPSNKVTEKGKDVELRCDPISGHTALYWYRQSLGQGLEFLIYFQGNSAPDKSGLPSDRFSAERTGGSVSTLTIQRTQQEDSAVYLCASSLVGQGAYEQYFGPGTRLTVT.

DNA of the CDR3: TGTGCCAGCAGTTACCCGACCCCCCGGGGAGATACGCAGTATTTT. This translates into CASSYPTPRGDTQYF. V usage is TRBV6-5 and J usage is TRBJ2-3, with D possibly matching TRBD2 (5 bases). With 2 bases removed from V and 5 bases from J, the gap between germline ends came to 14 bases. There are 15 residues in the CDR3. The germline CDR1 and CDR2 sequences are MNHEY and SVGAGI.

This clone was counted only a few times. The chain carries TRBV19 and TRBJ2-4; D may be TRBD2 (6 bases). The V and J ends lost 5 bases and 3 bases respectively, with 26 bases between them. Germline lookup yields CDR1 LNHDA and CDR2 SQIVND (reference sequence). This CDR3 region has 19 residues. The CDR3 sequence: CASSSTHLLARANKNIQYF. Written as DNA, the CDR3 is TGTGCCAGTAGTTCAACCCATCTTCTAGCGAGGGCTAACAAAAACATTCAGTACTTC.

The chain has TRBV7-9 and TRBJ2-1; a possible D gene is TRBD1 (5 bases). V lost 3 bases, J lost 8 bases, and 11 bases lay in between. Germline V gene sequence: CDR1 SEHNR, CDR2 FQNEAQ (reference sequence). The CDR3 is 13 amino acids. CDR3 sequence (DNA): TGTGCCAGCAGCTTCCAGGGCTGGGATGAGCAGTTCTTC. This gives the protein CASSFQGWDEQFF.

This clone was observed a handful of times. The CDR3 DNA reads as TGTGCCAGCAGCCAGAGTGGGCGGGCCAAAAACATTCAGTACTTC. Translated, it gives CASSQSGRAKNIQYF. This sequence joins TRBV11-3 and TRBJ2-4; D remains ambiguous. The CDR3 loop spans 15 amino acids. CDR1 is SGHNT and CDR2 is YENEEA in the germline V gene. V was trimmed by 5 bases and J by 1 base, leaving 12 bases between them.

This clone appeared a few times. The rearrangement uses TRBV7-9 and TRBJ2-1; D ambiguous. The CDR3 runs to 13 residues. V was pared by 2 bases and J by 7 bases, with 9 bases between. Germline V gene data show CDR1 as SEHNR and CDR2 as FQNEAQ (reference sequence). The CDR3 sequence is CASSLNSLNEQFF. The CDR3 DNA sequence: TGTGCCAGCAGCTTAAACAGTCTAAATGAGCAGTTCTTC. Complete variable domain (other parts from reference TRBV7-9 and TRBJ2-1): DTGVSQNPRHKITKRGQNVTFRCDPISEHNRLYWYRQTLGQGPEFLTYFQNEAQLEKSRLLSDRFSAERPKGSFSTLEIQRTEQGDSAMYLCASSLNSLNEQFFGPGTRLTVL.

Within the sample, this clone is medium-sized. V and J are TRBV18 and TRBJ2-7, with 7 bases identical to TRBD1. Germline V gene lookup returns CDR1 KGHSH and CDR2 LQKENI. V lost 3 bases, J lost 2 bases, and 7 bases stayed unmatched. CDR3 size: 15 residues. The CDR3 loop reads CASSPTSGQAYEQYF. As DNA, the CDR3 is TGTGCCAGCTCACCTACTTCTGGACAGGCCTACGAGCAGTACTTC.

This clone ranks as medium-sized. The chain is built from TRBV30 and TRBJ1-1; weak D call: TRBD1 (6 bases). V lost 2 bases and J lost 1, with 14 bases in between. CDR3 length: 15 amino acids. Germline-derived CDR1 and CDR2 are GTSNPN and SVGIG (reference sequence). CDR3 bases: TGTGCCTGGAGTTGGGGGCAGGAGGAGAACACTGAAGCTTTCTTT. It is translated as CAWSWGQEENTEAFF.

This clone is termed medium-sized (0.01 to 0.1%). The V and J genes are TRBV10-3 and TRBJ2-1; 10 bases map to TRBD2. V lost 6 bases to trimming and J lost 5 bases; unmatched junction nucleotides: 10. The CDR3 consists of 16 residues. Germline V gives CDR1 ENHRY, CDR2 SYGVKD. This CDR3 reads CAISQKLAGFDNEQFF. Written as DNA, the CDR3 is TGTGCCATCAGCCAGAAACTAGCGGGATTCGACAATGAGCAGTTCTTC.

Note on this clone: The same CDR3 can be traced to other DNA sequences in this sample. J is TRBJ2-2 and V is TRBV24-1, with 8 positions matching TRBD1. The length of the CDR3 is 14 residues. Trimming cost V 7 bases and J 1 base; bases outside gene matches: 1. Germline V lookup: CDR1 KGHDR, CDR2 SFDVKD. DNA of the CDR3: TGTGCCACCAGGGACAGGGAGAACACCGGGGAGCTGTTTTTT. It specifies CATRDRENTGELFF.

This clone is categorized as medium-sized. This chain joins TRBV10-3 and TRBJ2-2; TRBD1 matches 9 bases. This CDR3 contains 14 residues. After removal of 9 bases from V and 2 bases from J, the junction contained 4 bases not matched to a gene. Looked up from germline, CDR1 is ENHRY and CDR2 is SYGVKD. The CDR3 here is CAIGQGINTGELFF. In DNA form, the CDR3 reads TGTGCCATTGGACAGGGGATAAACACCGGGGAGCTGTTTTTT.

This clone came up once. This chain uses TRBV10-3 with TRBJ1-4, with TRBD1 as a possible D gene (6 bases). The V gene lost 10 bases and the J gene lost 0 bases, with 12 bases spanning the gap. The CDR3 is 14 residues long. The germline V gene has CDR1 ENHRY and CDR2 SYGVKD. The CDR3, as DNA: TGTGCCACGCAGGGGCCATCAACTAATGAAAAACTGTTTTTT. As protein: CATQGPSTNEKLFF.

This clone rates as medium-sized. At the DNA level, this CDR3 is encoded by other sequences in the same sample as well. The chain has TRBV10-3 and TRBJ2-7; D is ambiguous. Germline CDR1 ENHRY, CDR2 SYGVKD. This CDR3 region has 12 residues. V was trimmed by 2 bases and J by 3 bases, leaving 5 bases between them. The CDR3 sequence is CAISEAGYEQYV. The CDR3 DNA reads as TGTGCCATCAGTGAGGCCGGCTACGAGCAGTACGTC.

By proportion, this clone is medium-sized (0.01 to 0.1%). V is TRBV10-3 and J is TRBJ2-5; 7 nucleotides align to TRBD2. Germline assignment: CDR1 ENHRY and CDR2 SYGVKD. The CDR3 spans 13 residues. V lost 7 bases and J lost 5; bases outside the gene matches: 7. The CDR3 spells CAIKFREGETQYF. Here the CDR3 DNA reads TGTGCCATCAAATTCAGGGAGGGTGAGACCCAGTACTTC.

V and J are TRBV6-7 and TRBJ2-1, with D perhaps TRBD2 (6 bases). TRBV6-7 counts as an open reading frame of uncertain function. CDR3 length equals 16 residues. The V end lost 2 bases, the J end lost 2 bases, and 13 bases lay between the germline ends. CDR3 nucleotide sequence: TGTGCCAGCAGTTACGTGTGCGGGGATGCCTACAATGAGCAGTTCTTC. As protein: CASSYVCGDAYNEQFF.

The rearrangement joins TRBV20-1 to TRBJ2-1; D unresolved. V was shortened by 3 bases and J by 2 bases, with 11 bases between the two germline ends. The germline gives CDR1 DFQATT, CDR2 SNEGSKA (reference sequence). The CDR3 sequence is 14 residues long. CDR3 sequence reads: CSASLGFAYNEQFF. CDR3 nucleotide sequence: TGCAGTGCTAGTTTAGGGTTCGCCTACAATGAGCAGTTCTTC.

Relative to its sample, this clone is large (0.1 to 1%). This chain uses TRBV3-1 (or the pseudogene TRBV3-2) with TRBJ1-4, with a tentative D call TRBD1 (5 bases). CDR1 and CDR2 (germline): LGHDT, YNNKEL (reference sequence). V was pared by 3 bases and J by 1 base, with 6 bases between. The CDR3 is 14 residues long. The CDR3 region is CASSQGVTNEKLFF. For the CDR3, the DNA is TGTGCCAGCAGCCAGGGGGTAACTAATGAAAAACTGTTTTTT.

The chain links TRBV3-1 (or the pseudogene TRBV3-2) to TRBJ1-6; TRBD1 might be the D (5 bases). Germline assignment: CDR1 LGHDT and CDR2 YNNKEL (reference sequence). V lost 3 bases and J 9 bases, leaving 15 bases between the germline ends. This CDR3 comprises 15 residues. The CDR3 region is CASSHQDILGSPLHF. CDR3 DNA: TGTGCCAGCAGCCACCAGGACATTCTGGGTTCACCCCTCCACTTT.